Below are 5 T cell receptor beta chains sequenced from a single sample in a study of blood T cells in healthy people across ages. Through a sample-barcoded 5' primer and a J-beta primer mix, a second PCR was run for 7 to 11 cycles. TCRdb fed the 5' RACE reads into MiXCR, producing one record per CDR3 protein. In the table there are about 670,000 distinct CDR3 sequences, around 41% of which are singletons. The sequencing input was blood. All receptors derive from a man aged 80 or over in good health.

The V call is TRBV7-2, the J call TRBJ2-7, with D perhaps matching TRBD1 (6 bases). The V end lost 1 base, the J end lost 1 base, and 20 bases lay between the germline ends. This CDR3 is 18 amino acids long. CDR1 is SGHTA and CDR2 is FQGNSA in the germline V gene. In nucleotides, the CDR3 is TGTGCCAGCAGCTTAGTCTCGGGACACAAAAGGCTATCCTACGAGCAGTACTTC. It specifies CASSLVSGHKRLSYEQYF.

This clonotype came up a few times. This chain joins TRBV5-1 and TRBJ2-1, with no clear D. Germline CDR1 is SGHRS and CDR2 is YFSETQ. This CDR3 comprises 15 residues. The V end lost 1 base, the J end lost 7 bases, and 15 bases lay between the germline ends. CDR3 sequence: CASSLSRALRNEQFF. The CDR3 nucleotides are TGCGCCAGCAGCTTGTCCCGGGCCTTAAGGAATGAGCAGTTCTTC.

This chain joins TRBV20-1 and TRBJ2-3; D is ambiguous. In germline, CDR1 is DFQATT, CDR2 SNEGSKA (reference sequence). The CDR3 totals 14 residues. Trimming stripped 2 bases from V and 2 bases from J, with 11 bases between. CDR3 amino acids: CSARSGRYTDTQYF. In DNA form, the CDR3 reads TGCAGTGCTAGATCCGGACGTTACACAGATACGCAGTATTTT.

The chain links TRBV3-1 to TRBJ1-3; 7 bases fit TRBD1. After removal of 4 bases from V and 4 bases from J, the junction contained 7 bases not matched to a gene. This CDR3 is built from 15 residues. Germline CDR1 reads LGHDT; CDR2 reads YNNKEL (reference sequence). CDR3 nucleotide sequence: TGTGCCAGCAGCCCCCTTAACAGGGGCGGAAACACCATATATTTT. Its protein is CASSPLNRGGNTIYF.

V is TRBV29-1 and J is TRBJ2-3; 9 bases align to TRBD2. Trimming took 7 bases from V and 6 from J; bases not matched to a gene: 11. The CDR3 contains 14 residues. Germline V gene sequence: CDR1 SQVTM, CDR2 ANQGSEA. This chain's CDR3 is CSGRSSGAGDTQYF. The CDR3 bases are TGCAGCGGCCGATCTAGCGGGGCAGGGGATACGCAGTATTTT.